This T cell receptor (beta chain) is from a study of cytomegalovirus exposure and HLA in healthy donors. Researchers ran the PCR with 60 Vbeta and 13 Jbeta primers. As processed by the authors: The authors later counted about 80 million unique TCR beta chains, 9 million to 14 million of them shared. The method was immunoSEQ multiplex PCR; TCRdb's version includes in-frame clones alone and lacks a portion of them. That table supplies the V and J calls and clone size; D and trimming were determined from the DNA. Altogether tens of thousands of clones are present, around 75% being singletons, with the ten largest covering roughly 47%. A word on this clone: Antigen: not known.

Findings and caveats of the study: In most subjects, TCR beta sequences reportedly gave accurate predictions of HLA-A and HLA-B alleles. Within an earlier analysis, most TCR beta V segments proved productive either about 87% or about 30% of the time.

Germline values: CDR1 SGHVS, CDR2 FQNEAQ. CDR3 size: 14 residues. The V end was cut by 5 bases, the J end by 2 bases, with 13 bases between. The chain recombines TRBV7-8 with TRBJ2-7, with D possibly TRBD1 on 6 matching bases. The sample was PBMCs. This sequence was found in a man in his forties or fifties in good health and CMV-seropositive. CDR3 coding DNA: TGTGCCAGCAGCGCACAGGGTATCGCCTACGAGCAGTACTTC. Protein: CASSAQGIAYEQYF.